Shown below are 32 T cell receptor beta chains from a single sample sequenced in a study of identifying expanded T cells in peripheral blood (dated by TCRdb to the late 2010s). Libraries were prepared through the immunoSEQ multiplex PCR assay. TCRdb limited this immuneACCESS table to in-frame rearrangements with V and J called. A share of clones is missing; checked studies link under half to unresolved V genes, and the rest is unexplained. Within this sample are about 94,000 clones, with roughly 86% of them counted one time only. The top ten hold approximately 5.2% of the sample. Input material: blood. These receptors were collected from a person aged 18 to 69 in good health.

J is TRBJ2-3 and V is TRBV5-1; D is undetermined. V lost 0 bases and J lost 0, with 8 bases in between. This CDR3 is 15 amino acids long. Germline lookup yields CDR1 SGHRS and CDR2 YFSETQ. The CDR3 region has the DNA TGCGCCAGCAGCTTGGAAAGGTTAAGCACAGATACGCAGTATTTT. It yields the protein CASSLERLSTDTQYF.

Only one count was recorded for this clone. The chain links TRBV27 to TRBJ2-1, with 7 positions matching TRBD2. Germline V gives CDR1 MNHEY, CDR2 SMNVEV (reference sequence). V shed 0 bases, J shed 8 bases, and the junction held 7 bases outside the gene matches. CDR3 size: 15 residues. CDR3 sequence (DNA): TGTGCCAGCAGTTTATCGGGAGGGCCTAGATATGAGCAGTTCTTC. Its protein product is CASSLSGGPRYEQFF.

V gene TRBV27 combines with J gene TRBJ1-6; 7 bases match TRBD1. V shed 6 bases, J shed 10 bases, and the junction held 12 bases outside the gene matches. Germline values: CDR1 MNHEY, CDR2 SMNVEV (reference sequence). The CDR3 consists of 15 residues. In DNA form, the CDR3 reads TGTGCCAGCAGGTGGCAGGGGGGAGCGAGCTCACCCCTCCACTTT. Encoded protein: CASRWQGGASSPLHF.

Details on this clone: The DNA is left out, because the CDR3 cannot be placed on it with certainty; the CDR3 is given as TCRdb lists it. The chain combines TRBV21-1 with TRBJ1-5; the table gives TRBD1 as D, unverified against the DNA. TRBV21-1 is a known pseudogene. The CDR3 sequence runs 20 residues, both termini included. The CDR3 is CASSPRFGQGTPGGNQPQHF.

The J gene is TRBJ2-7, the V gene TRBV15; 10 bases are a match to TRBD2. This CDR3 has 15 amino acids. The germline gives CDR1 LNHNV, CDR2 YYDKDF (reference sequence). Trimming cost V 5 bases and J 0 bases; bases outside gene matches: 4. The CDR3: CATSAASGSSYEQYF. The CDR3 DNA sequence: TGTGCCACCAGCGCTGCTAGCGGGAGCTCCTACGAGCAGTACTTC.

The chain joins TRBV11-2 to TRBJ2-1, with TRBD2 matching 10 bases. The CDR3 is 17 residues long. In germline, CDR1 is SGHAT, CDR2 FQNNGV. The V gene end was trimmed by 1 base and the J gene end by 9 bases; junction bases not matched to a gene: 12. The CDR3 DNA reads TGTGCCAGCAGCTTAGCCCGGCTAGCGGGAGTTACTGGTGAGCAGTTCTTC. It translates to CASSLARLAGVTGEQFF.

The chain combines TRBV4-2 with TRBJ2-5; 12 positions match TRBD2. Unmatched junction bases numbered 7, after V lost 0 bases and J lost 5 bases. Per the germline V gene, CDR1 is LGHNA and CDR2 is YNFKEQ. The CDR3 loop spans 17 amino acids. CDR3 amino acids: CASSQDRTSGVGETQYF. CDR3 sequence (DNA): TGTGCCAGCAGCCAAGATAGGACTAGCGGGGTAGGGGAGACCCAGTACTTC.

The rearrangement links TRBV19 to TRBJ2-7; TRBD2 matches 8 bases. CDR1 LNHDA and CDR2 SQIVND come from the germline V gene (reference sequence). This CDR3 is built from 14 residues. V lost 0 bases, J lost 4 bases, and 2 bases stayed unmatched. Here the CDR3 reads CASSIEAGEYEQYF. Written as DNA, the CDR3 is TGTGCCAGTAGTATAGAAGCGGGAGAGTACGAGCAGTACTTC. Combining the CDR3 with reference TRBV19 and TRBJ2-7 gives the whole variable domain DGGITQSPKYLFRKEGQNVTLSCEQNLNHDAMYWYRQDPGQGLRLIYYSQIVNDFQKGDIAEGYSVSREKKESFPLTVTSAQKNPTAFYLCASSIEAGEYEQYFGPGTRLTVT.

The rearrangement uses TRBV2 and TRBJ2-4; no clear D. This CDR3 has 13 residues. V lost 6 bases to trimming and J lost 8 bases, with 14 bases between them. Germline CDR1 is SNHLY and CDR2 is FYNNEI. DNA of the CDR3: TGTGCCAGCAGGGTATCCGATCTGTACATTCAGTACTTC. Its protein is CASRVSDLYIQYF.

This CDR3 is CSVRSGKVDNEQFF. The CDR3 coding sequence is TGCAGCGTACGTAGCGGGAAAGTCGACAATGAGCAGTTCTTC. This chain connects TRBV29-1 to TRBJ2-1; TRBD2 aligns across 8 bases. The V segment lost 6 bases and the J segment 5 bases; nucleotides outside the gene matches: 9. The V gene's germline CDR1 is SQVTM and CDR2 ANQGSEA. There are 14 residues in the CDR3.

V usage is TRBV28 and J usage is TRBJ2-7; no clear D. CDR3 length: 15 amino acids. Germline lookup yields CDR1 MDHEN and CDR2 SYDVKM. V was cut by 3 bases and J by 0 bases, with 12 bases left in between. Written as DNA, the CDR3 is TGTGCCAGCAGTTTCCGCAGTGGGATCTCCTACGAGCAGTACTTC. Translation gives CASSFRSGISYEQYF.

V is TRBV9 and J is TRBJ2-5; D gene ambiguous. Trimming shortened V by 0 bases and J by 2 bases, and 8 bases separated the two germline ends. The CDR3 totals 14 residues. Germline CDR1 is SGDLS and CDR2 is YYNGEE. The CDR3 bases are TGTGCCAGCAGCGTAGATCACGGTCAAGAGACCCAGTACTTC. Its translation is CASSVDHGQETQYF.

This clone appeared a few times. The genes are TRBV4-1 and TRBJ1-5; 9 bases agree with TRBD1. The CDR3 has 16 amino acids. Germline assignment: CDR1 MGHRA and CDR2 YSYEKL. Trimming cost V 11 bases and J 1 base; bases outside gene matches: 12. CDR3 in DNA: TGCGCCTCAAGGACAGGGGAAGGCCTAAGCAATCAGCCCCAGCATTTT. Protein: CASRTGEGLSNQPQHF.

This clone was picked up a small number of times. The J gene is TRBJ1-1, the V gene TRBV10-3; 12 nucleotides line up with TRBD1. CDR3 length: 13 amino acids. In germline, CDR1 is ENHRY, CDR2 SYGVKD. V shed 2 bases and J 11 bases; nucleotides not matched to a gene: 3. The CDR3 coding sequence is TGTGCCATCAGTGAGGGGGGACAGGGGGCGGCTTTCTTT. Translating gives CAISEGGQGAAFF.

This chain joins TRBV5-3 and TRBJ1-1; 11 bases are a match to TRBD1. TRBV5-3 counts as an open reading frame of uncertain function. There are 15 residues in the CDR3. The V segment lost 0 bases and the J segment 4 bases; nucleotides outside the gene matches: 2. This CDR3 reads CARSLVGTGGTEAFF. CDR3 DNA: TGTGCCAGAAGCTTGGTTGGGACAGGGGGCACTGAAGCTTTCTTT.

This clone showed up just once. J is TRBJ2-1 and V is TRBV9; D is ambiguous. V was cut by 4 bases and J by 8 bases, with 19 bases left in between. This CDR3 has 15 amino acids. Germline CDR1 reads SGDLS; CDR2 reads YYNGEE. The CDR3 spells CASSPSMAGFDEQFF. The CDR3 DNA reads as TGTGCCAGCAGCCCATCGATGGCAGGTTTCGATGAGCAGTTCTTC.

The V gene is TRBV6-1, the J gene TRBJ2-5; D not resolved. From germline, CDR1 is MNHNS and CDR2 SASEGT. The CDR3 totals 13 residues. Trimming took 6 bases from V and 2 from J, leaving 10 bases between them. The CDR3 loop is CASSRAGQETQYF. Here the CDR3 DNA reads TGTGCCAGCAGCCGGGCCGGGCAAGAGACCCAGTACTTC.

CDR3 sequence (DNA): TGTGCCTGGAGCCCTCGGGACTCATACTGGGGCGAGCAGTACTTC. This gives the protein CAWSPRDSYWGEQYF. V usage is TRBV30 and J usage is TRBJ2-7; possibly TRBD2 for D (6 bases). There are 15 residues in the CDR3. Germline lookup yields CDR1 GTSNPN and CDR2 SVGIG (reference sequence). V lost 3 bases, J lost 6 bases, and 21 bases lay in between.

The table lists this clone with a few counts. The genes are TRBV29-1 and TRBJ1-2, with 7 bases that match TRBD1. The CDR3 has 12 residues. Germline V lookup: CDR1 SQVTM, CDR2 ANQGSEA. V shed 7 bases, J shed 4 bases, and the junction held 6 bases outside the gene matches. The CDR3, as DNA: TGCAGCGCGATCAGGGGGGCCTATGGCTACACCTTC. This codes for CSAIRGAYGYTF.

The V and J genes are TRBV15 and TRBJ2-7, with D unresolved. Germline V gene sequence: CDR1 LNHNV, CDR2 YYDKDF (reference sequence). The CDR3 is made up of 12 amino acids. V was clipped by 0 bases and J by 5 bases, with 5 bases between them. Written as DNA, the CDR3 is TGTGCCACCAGCAGAGAAAACGACGAGCAGTACTTC. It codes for CATSRENDEQYF.

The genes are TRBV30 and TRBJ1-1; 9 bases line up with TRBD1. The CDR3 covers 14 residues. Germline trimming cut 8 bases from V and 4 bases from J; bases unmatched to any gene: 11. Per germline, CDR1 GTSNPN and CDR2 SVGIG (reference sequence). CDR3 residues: CARRDREVSTEAFF. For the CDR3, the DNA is TGTGCCCGCAGGGACAGGGAAGTTAGCACTGAAGCTTTCTTT.

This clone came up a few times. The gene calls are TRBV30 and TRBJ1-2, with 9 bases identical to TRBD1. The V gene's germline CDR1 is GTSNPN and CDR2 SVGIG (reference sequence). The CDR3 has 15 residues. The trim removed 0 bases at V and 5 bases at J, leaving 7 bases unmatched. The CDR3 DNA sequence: TGTGCCTGGAGTGTAGGACAGGGGCTTCGATATGGCTACACCTTC. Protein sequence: CAWSVGQGLRYGYTF.

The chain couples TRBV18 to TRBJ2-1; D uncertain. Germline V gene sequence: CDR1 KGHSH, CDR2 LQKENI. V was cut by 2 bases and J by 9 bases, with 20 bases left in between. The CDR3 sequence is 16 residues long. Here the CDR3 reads CASSPSRTSTFGEQFF. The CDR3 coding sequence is TGTGCCAGCTCACCATCCCGGACCTCGACCTTTGGTGAGCAGTTCTTC.

CDR3 region: CASRRDRESSNTGELFF. DNA of the CDR3: TGTGCCAGCAGGCGGGACAGGGAGTCTTCGAACACCGGGGAGCTGTTTTTT. The rearrangement joins TRBV5-8 to TRBJ2-2; 9 bases fit TRBD1. Germline trimming cut 5 bases from V and 0 bases from J; bases unmatched to any gene: 8. The CDR3 loop spans 17 amino acids. Germline V CDR1 and CDR2: SGHTS, YDEGEE.

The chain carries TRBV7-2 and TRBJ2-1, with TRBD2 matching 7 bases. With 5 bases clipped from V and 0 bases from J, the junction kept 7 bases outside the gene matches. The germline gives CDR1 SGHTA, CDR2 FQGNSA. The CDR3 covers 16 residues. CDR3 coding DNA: TGTGCCAGCAGCCTATGGGGGGGGAGCTCCTACAATGAGCAGTTCTTC. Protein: CASSLWGGSSYNEQFF.

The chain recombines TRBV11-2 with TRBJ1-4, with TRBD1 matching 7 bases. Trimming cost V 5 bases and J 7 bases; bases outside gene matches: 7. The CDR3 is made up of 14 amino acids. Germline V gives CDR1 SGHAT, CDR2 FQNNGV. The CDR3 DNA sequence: TGTGCCAGCAGCCATCGACAGGGAGGTGAAAAACTGTTTTTT. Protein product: CASSHRQGGEKLFF.

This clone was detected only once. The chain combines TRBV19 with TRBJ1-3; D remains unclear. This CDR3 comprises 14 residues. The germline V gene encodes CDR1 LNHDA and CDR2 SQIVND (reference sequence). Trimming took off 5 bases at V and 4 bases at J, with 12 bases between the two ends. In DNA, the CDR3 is TGTGCCAGTAGTCCCGAGCCGGGCGGAAACACCATATATTTT. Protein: CASSPEPGGNTIYF. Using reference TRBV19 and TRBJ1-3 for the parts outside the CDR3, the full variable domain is DGGITQSPKYLFRKEGQNVTLSCEQNLNHDAMYWYRQDPGQGLRLIYYSQIVNDFQKGDIAEGYSVSREKKESFPLTVTSAQKNPTAFYLCASSPEPGGNTIYFGEGSWLTVV.

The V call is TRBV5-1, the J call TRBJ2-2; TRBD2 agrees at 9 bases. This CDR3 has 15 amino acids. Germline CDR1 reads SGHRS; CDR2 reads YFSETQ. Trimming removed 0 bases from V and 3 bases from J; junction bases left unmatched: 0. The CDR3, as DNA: TGCGCCAGCAGCTTGGTAGCGGGGGACACCGGGGAGCTGTTTTTT. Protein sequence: CASSLVAGDTGELFF.

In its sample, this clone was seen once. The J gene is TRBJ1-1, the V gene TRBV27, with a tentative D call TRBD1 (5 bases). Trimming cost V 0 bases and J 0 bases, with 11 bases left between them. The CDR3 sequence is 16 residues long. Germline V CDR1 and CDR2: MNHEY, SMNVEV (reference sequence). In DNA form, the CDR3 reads TGTGCCAGCAGTTTATCGAGGAACAGGATGAACACTGAAGCTTTCTTT. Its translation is CASSLSRNRMNTEAFF.

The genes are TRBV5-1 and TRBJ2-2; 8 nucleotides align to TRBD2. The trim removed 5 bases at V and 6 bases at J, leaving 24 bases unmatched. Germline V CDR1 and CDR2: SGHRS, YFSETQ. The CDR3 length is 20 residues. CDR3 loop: CASRMTEGISAGVVPGELFF. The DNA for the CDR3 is TGCGCCAGCAGGATGACAGAGGGGATTTCAGCGGGAGTGGTCCCCGGGGAGCTGTTTTTT.

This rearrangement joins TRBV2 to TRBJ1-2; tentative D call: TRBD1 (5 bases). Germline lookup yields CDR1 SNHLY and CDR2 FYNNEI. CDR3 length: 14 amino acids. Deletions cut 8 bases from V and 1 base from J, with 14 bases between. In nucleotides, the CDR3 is TGTGCCAGCTCGTATGGGGGAATTAACTATGGCTACACCTTC. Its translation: CASSYGGINYGYTF.

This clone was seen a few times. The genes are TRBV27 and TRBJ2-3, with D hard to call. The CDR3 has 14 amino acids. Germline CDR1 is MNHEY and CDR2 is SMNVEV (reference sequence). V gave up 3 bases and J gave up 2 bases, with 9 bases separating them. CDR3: CASSLGGSTDTQYF. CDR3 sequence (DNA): TGTGCCAGCAGTTTGGGCGGTTCCACAGATACGCAGTATTTT.